One and the same sample provided the 5 T cell receptor beta chains below, sequenced in a study of blood T cell repertoires in COVID-19. The method was immunoSEQ multiplex PCR; TCRdb's version includes in-frame clones alone and lacks a portion of them. The sample lists about 60,000 clones, about three quarters occurring once. Sequencing was carried out using peripheral blood. These TCRs come from a man between 25 and 39 years old with COVID-19, enrolled during active disease.

V and J are TRBV30 and TRBJ1-6, with 7 positions matching TRBD1. Trimming cost V 3 bases and J 6 bases; bases outside gene matches: 11. CDR3 length: 16 amino acids. Germline lookup yields CDR1 GTSNPN and CDR2 SVGIG (reference sequence). The CDR3 is CAWRVTGRRANSPLHF. As DNA, the CDR3 is TGTGCCTGGAGGGTGACAGGGAGAAGGGCTAATTCACCCCTCCACTTT.

Note on this clone: Other nucleotide sequences in the sample specify the same CDR3. The V and J genes are TRBV5-1 and TRBJ2-3; D perhaps matches TRBD2 (6 bases). The CDR3 runs 14 residues. Trimming left V 0 bases short and J 6 bases short, with 11 bases between. CDR1 is SGHRS and CDR2 is YFSETQ in the germline V gene. CDR3 DNA: TGCGCCAGCAGCTTGGGGCGGGACGGGGATACGCAGTATTTT. Its protein product is CASSLGRDGDTQYF.

V and J are TRBV6-5 and TRBJ2-7; 10 nucleotides align to TRBD2. Germline V gives CDR1 MNHEY, CDR2 SVGAGI. The CDR3 totals 14 residues. The V gene end was trimmed by 6 bases and the J gene end by 5 bases; junction bases not matched to a gene: 7. The CDR3 coding sequence is TGTGCCAGCAGACCTAGCGGGAGCCGGAACGAGCAGTACTTC. Translating it yields CASRPSGSRNEQYF.

The chain joins TRBV7-2 to TRBJ2-7; TRBD2 agrees at 11 bases. The germline gives CDR1 SGHTA, CDR2 FQGNSA. V gave up 6 bases and J gave up 4 bases; unmatched junction bases: 8. The CDR3 length is 15 residues. CDR3 protein: CASSTSGSVGYEQYF. The CDR3 bases are TGTGCCAGCAGTACTAGCGGGAGCGTCGGGTACGAGCAGTACTTC.

In this sample, this clone turned up a few times. The rearrangement links TRBV10-2 to TRBJ1-5; D remains unclear. Germline V CDR1 and CDR2: WSHSY, SAAADI. The CDR3 runs 14 residues. Trimming took 2 bases from V and 3 from J, leaving 8 bases between them. Here the CDR3 reads CASSEPGPNQPQHF. CDR3 in DNA: TGCGCCAGCAGTGAGCCAGGTCCCAATCAGCCCCAGCATTTT.